The 32 T cell receptor beta chains reported below all come from one sample, sequenced in a study of beta chain features in type 1 diabetes. Study-level results: In every one of the four CD4+ subsets, TCRB CDR3s were moderately but significantly shorter in Type 1 diabetes patients.

Since all of the isolated RNA was reverse transcribed, expressed TCRB transcripts were what got sequenced. Sequencing used immunoSEQ multiplex PCR; TCRdb keeps in-frame clones, though not all of them. Altogether 280,000 or so clones are present, approximately 15% being singletons, with the ten largest covering roughly 0.015%. Their recognized antigens are unknown. The sequenced sample consisted of naive CD4+ T cells from blood. These TCRs come from a man between 18 and 29 years old with type 1 diabetes.

J is TRBJ2-2 and V is TRBV7-9, with D perhaps matching TRBD1 (6 bases). CDR1 is SEHNR, CDR2 FQNEAQ, per germline (reference sequence). The V end was cut by 4 bases, the J end by 4 bases, with 13 bases between. This CDR3 has 15 amino acids. The CDR3 DNA sequence: TGTGCCAGCAGCTCCTACAGGGCGAGCACCGGGGAGCTGTTTTTT. It is translated as CASSSYRASTGELFF. The complete variable domain, with remaining parts taken from reference TRBV7-9 and TRBJ2-2, reads DTGVSQNPRHKITKRGQNVTFRCDPISEHNRLYWYRQTLGQGPEFLTYFQNEAQLEKSRLLSDRFSAERPKGSFSTLEIQRTEQGDSAMYLCASSSYRASTGELFFGEGSRLTVL.

The table lists this clone with a few counts. The chain has TRBV23-1 and TRBJ1-1; D remains unclear. TRBV23-1 is an ORF for which the function is uncertain. The CDR3 is 12 residues long. Deletions cut 9 bases from V and 1 base from J, with 9 bases between. The CDR3 DNA is TGCGCCAGAAGCTTGCCGAACACTGAAGCTTTCTTT. Translating it yields CARSLPNTEAFF.

This clone was counted between two and nine times. The chain uses TRBV4-2 and TRBJ2-4; 7 nucleotides line up with TRBD1. The CDR3 loop spans 17 amino acids. CDR1 is LGHNA and CDR2 is YNFKEQ in the germline V gene. With 2 bases clipped from V and 1 base from J, the junction kept 8 bases outside the gene matches. The CDR3 loop reads CASSQPTGERAKNIQYF. CDR3 coding DNA: TGTGCCAGCAGCCAACCTACAGGGGAGAGGGCCAAAAACATTCAGTACTTC.

V is TRBV14 and J is TRBJ2-1, with 14 bases aligning to TRBD2. Unmatched junction bases numbered 9, after V lost 5 bases and J lost 15 bases. This CDR3 is 14 amino acids long. Germline V gene lookup returns CDR1 SGHDN and CDR2 FVKESK. DNA of the CDR3: TGTGCCAGCAGCACCGGGACTAGCGGGAGTGTCGGGTTCTTC. It codes for CASSTGTSGSVGFF.

This sequence joins TRBV1 and TRBJ2-7; the table assigns TRBD2, which was not confirmed against the DNA. TRBV1 is recorded as a pseudogene. This CDR3 is built from 20 residues. The CDR3 is CTSSQDRVFSGGLDPYEQYF. The CDR3 nucleotides read TGCACCAGCAGCCAAGATCGAGTATTTAGCGGGGGGCTCGACCCCTACGAGCAGTACTTC.

This clone was seen more than once but under ten times. This chain uses TRBV7-2 with TRBJ1-1; maybe TRBD1 (5 bases). Trimming removed 2 bases at V and 0 bases at J, with 7 bases between. The CDR3 consists of 14 residues. Germline V CDR1 and CDR2: SGHTA, FQGNSA. The CDR3 region is CASSLQDMNTEAFF. CDR3 nucleotide sequence: TGTGCCAGCAGCTTACAGGACATGAACACTGAAGCTTTCTTT.

This chain joins TRBV28 and TRBJ1-1; possibly TRBD1 for D (5 bases). Germline CDR1 is MDHEN and CDR2 is SYDVKM. Trimming removed 2 bases from V and 3 bases from J, with 13 bases in between. The CDR3 is 15 amino acids. The CDR3 is CASSLGSTGDTEAFF. The CDR3 nucleotides read TGTGCCAGCAGTTTAGGCAGCACGGGGGACACTGAAGCTTTCTTT.

This clone was detected only a few times. The CDR3 bases are TGTGCCAGCCTTAGCGGGGGGCAACATGAGCAGTTCTTC. This encodes CASLSGGQHEQFF. This chain links TRBV19 with TRBJ2-1, with 10 bases identical to TRBD2. After removal of 9 bases from V and 8 bases from J, the junction contained 7 bases not matched to a gene. The CDR3 has 13 amino acids. Germline lookup yields CDR1 LNHDA and CDR2 SQIVND (reference sequence).

V gene TRBV30 combines with J gene TRBJ1-4; D remains unclear. Trimming shortened V by 0 bases and J by 2 bases, and 7 bases separated the two germline ends. The CDR3 sequence is 14 residues long. Germline assignment: CDR1 GTSNPN and CDR2 SVGIG (reference sequence). The CDR3 loop is CAWSVGSTNEKLFF. The CDR3, as DNA: TGTGCCTGGAGTGTAGGGAGCACTAATGAAAAACTGTTTTTT.

The chain combines TRBV19 with TRBJ1-2, with TRBD1 identical over 7 bases. V trimming: 4 bases; J trimming: 1 base; junction bases outside the gene matches: 9. CDR3 length equals 16 residues. The germline CDR1 and CDR2 sequences are LNHDA and SQIVND (reference sequence). This CDR3 is CASSTRDRPINYGYTF. The CDR3 region has the DNA TGTGCCAGTAGTACCCGGGACAGACCAATTAACTATGGCTACACCTTC.

This clone showed up just a few times. The J gene is TRBJ2-1, the V gene TRBV23-1, with 9 bases that match TRBD2. TRBV23-1 is an ORF, with its function uncertain. After removal of 0 bases from V and 6 bases from J, the junction contained 12 bases not matched to a gene. This CDR3 is 18 amino acids long. The CDR3 protein is CASSQSRGKQAGGNEQFF. For the CDR3, the DNA is TGCGCCAGCAGTCAATCTCGGGGGAAACAAGCGGGGGGCAATGAGCAGTTCTTC.

The sample holds a few counts of this clone. V gene TRBV5-1 combines with J gene TRBJ1-4, with 8 bases that match TRBD1. V lost 4 bases and J lost 5; bases outside the gene matches: 7. The CDR3 totals 15 residues. Germline CDR1 is SGHRS and CDR2 is YFSETQ. CDR3 protein: CASSAAGGANEKLFF. CDR3 in DNA: TGCGCCAGCAGCGCCGCAGGGGGCGCCAATGAAAAACTGTTTTTT.

The chain uses TRBV7-9 and TRBJ2-1, with D unresolved. The CDR3 extends over 14 amino acids. Trimming took 3 bases from V and 0 from J, leaving 6 bases between them. Germline CDR1 is SEHNR and CDR2 is FQNEAQ (reference sequence). The CDR3 protein is CASSFFGSYNEQFF. The CDR3 coding sequence is TGTGCCAGCAGCTTCTTCGGCTCCTACAATGAGCAGTTCTTC.

V is TRBV5-1 and J is TRBJ2-1; 8 positions agree with TRBD1. CDR3 size: 15 residues. Germline CDR1 and CDR2: SGHRS and YFSETQ. The V gene end was trimmed by 4 bases and the J gene end by 4 bases; junction bases not matched to a gene: 7. The CDR3 DNA sequence: TGCGCCAGCAGCCTGGGGCAGGGGGCATACAATGAGCAGTTCTTC. Translation: CASSLGQGAYNEQFF.

There are a few counts of this clone. This rearrangement joins TRBV27 to TRBJ1-5; D is undetermined. V was pared by 10 bases and J by 6 bases, with 13 bases between. The CDR3 runs 12 residues. Germline V gene lookup returns CDR1 MNHEY and CDR2 SMNVEV (reference sequence). The CDR3 here is CATLFFRQPQHF. DNA of the CDR3: TGTGCCACCCTCTTCTTCCGTCAGCCCCAGCATTTT.

This clone came up a few times. V usage is TRBV5-4 and J usage is TRBJ2-1, with a possible D match to TRBD2 (5 bases). Germline V lookup: CDR1 SGHNT, CDR2 YYREEE (reference sequence). With 10 bases removed from V and 7 bases from J, the gap between germline ends came to 15 bases. This CDR3 has 12 amino acids. The CDR3 reads CAARRGGNEQFF. In nucleotides, the CDR3 is TGTGCCGCTCGGAGAGGCGGGAATGAGCAGTTCTTC.

The V call is TRBV27, the J call TRBJ1-2; D is unclear. V shed 1 base and J shed 5 bases, with 17 bases lying between them. The CDR3 spans 16 residues. Germline V CDR1 and CDR2: MNHEY, SMNVEV (reference sequence). CDR3 sequence reads: CASSLLAGLPRYGYTF. The CDR3 region has the DNA TGTGCCAGCAGTTTATTGGCCGGACTGCCCCGGTATGGCTACACCTTC.

This clone was counted a few times. This chain connects TRBV5-1 to TRBJ2-1, with D perhaps TRBD1 (5 bases). Germline assignment: CDR1 SGHRS and CDR2 YFSETQ. This CDR3 has 13 amino acids. Trimming took off 4 bases at V and 2 bases at J, with 7 bases between the two ends. The CDR3 nucleotides read TGCGCCAGCAGCCAGGGCGCCTACAATGAGCAGTTCTTC. It encodes CASSQGAYNEQFF.

DNA for the CDR3: TGTGCCACCGGCAAACCGGGACAGGGAAACATTCAGTACTTC. This sequence encodes CATGKPGQGNIQYF. The chain uses TRBV6-1 and TRBJ2-4, with 9 bases identical to TRBD1. This CDR3 is 14 amino acids long. V was pared by 10 bases and J by 6 bases, with 10 bases of the junction left unmatched. Germline V lookup: CDR1 MNHNS, CDR2 SASEGT.

The rearrangement joins TRBV10-3 to TRBJ2-7, with 9 bases that match TRBD1. CDR3 length equals 14 residues. The V gene's germline CDR1 is ENHRY and CDR2 SYGVKD. After removal of 7 bases from V and 4 bases from J, the junction contained 8 bases not matched to a gene. The CDR3 sequence is CAITQGQGPYEQYF. CDR3 bases: TGTGCCATCACCCAGGGACAGGGACCTTACGAGCAGTACTTC.

This clone has just a few counts. The chain has TRBV28 and TRBJ2-1; D is perhaps TRBD2 (5 bases). This CDR3 region has 15 residues. Per germline, CDR1 MDHEN and CDR2 SYDVKM. Trimming left V 7 bases short and J 4 bases short, with 17 bases between. The CDR3 nucleotides are TGTGCCAGCACCCTTCAGCCGGGGTTATACAATGAGCAGTTCTTC. It translates to CASTLQPGLYNEQFF.

The chain has TRBV10-3 and TRBJ1-1; D gene ambiguous. The V end was cut by 11 bases, the J end by 1 base, with 14 bases between. The CDR3 contains 13 residues. Germline V gene sequence: CDR1 ENHRY, CDR2 SYGVKD. This CDR3 reads CAAGKGSNTEAFF. In DNA form, the CDR3 reads TGTGCCGCCGGGAAAGGGTCGAACACTGAAGCTTTCTTT.

The sample holds a few counts of this clone. The rearrangement links TRBV7-9 to TRBJ2-7; 9 nucleotides line up with TRBD2. Germline V lookup: CDR1 SEHNR, CDR2 FQNEAQ (reference sequence). V gave up 5 bases and J gave up 7 bases; unmatched junction bases: 9. CDR3 length: 14 amino acids. The CDR3 region has the DNA TGTGCCAGCAGCACCAGCGGGGGGATAGAAGAGCAGTACTTC. As protein: CASSTSGGIEEQYF.

This sequence joins TRBV28 and TRBJ2-2; the D is unclear. The V and J ends lost 3 bases and 3 bases respectively, with 5 bases between them. The CDR3 is 13 residues long. Germline V lookup: CDR1 MDHEN, CDR2 SYDVKM. The DNA of the CDR3 is TGTGCCAGCAGTTTCCCAGACACCGGGGAGCTGTTTTTT. Its translation is CASSFPDTGELFF.

Of note for this clone: The same CDR3 is also encoded by other DNA sequences in this sample. CDR3 DNA sequence: TGCGCCAGCAGCTTTGGACTAGCGGGTTACCAAGAGACCCAGTACTTC. Protein: CASSFGLAGYQETQYF. J is TRBJ2-5 and V is TRBV5-1; the match to TRBD2 covers 11 bases. Germline V gene sequence: CDR1 SGHRS, CDR2 YFSETQ. The CDR3 extends over 16 amino acids. V shed 2 bases and J 0 bases; nucleotides not matched to a gene: 3.

In its sample, this clone was seen a few times. The V gene is TRBV29-1, the J gene TRBJ2-7; perhaps TRBD2 as D (6 bases). Germline CDR1 and CDR2: SQVTM and ANQGSEA. Trimming removed 4 bases at V and 0 bases at J, with 13 bases between. CDR3 length: 14 amino acids. CDR3 sequence (DNA): TGCAGCGTTGCCTCGGGACTTCGCTCCTACGAGCAGTACTTC. Residues: CSVASGLRSYEQYF.

This clone has only a few counts. This chain joins TRBV25-1 and TRBJ2-1; 8 bases are shared with TRBD2. Germline assignment: CDR1 MGHDK and CDR2 SYGVNS. V gave up 7 bases and J gave up 1 base; unmatched junction bases: 0. The CDR3 length is 13 residues. CDR3 amino acids: CASIAGSYNEQFF. CDR3 nucleotide sequence: TGTGCCAGCATAGCGGGATCCTACAATGAGCAGTTCTTC.

This chain joins TRBV7-9 and TRBJ2-1, with 8 bases identical to TRBD2. Germline V lookup: CDR1 SEHNR, CDR2 FQNEAQ (reference sequence). The CDR3 covers 13 residues. The V segment lost 5 bases and the J segment 10 bases; nucleotides outside the gene matches: 7. As DNA, the CDR3 is TGTGCCAGCAGCACCCGGGTAGCGGGGGAGCAGTTCTTC. Translating it yields CASSTRVAGEQFF.

This clone appeared a few times. V and J are TRBV6-5 and TRBJ2-7; a weak D match, TRBD1 (6 bases). The CDR3 loop spans 13 amino acids. Germline assignment: CDR1 MNHEY and CDR2 SVGAGI. V was trimmed by 10 bases and J by 4 bases, leaving 17 bases between them. The CDR3 coding sequence is TGTGCCACCCAGGACAGCGTGATTTACGAGCAGTACTTC. Encoded protein: CATQDSVIYEQYF.

A few counts support this clone. The chain joins TRBV5-4 to TRBJ2-1; 12 bases are shared with TRBD2. With 4 bases clipped from V and 4 bases from J, the junction kept 6 bases outside the gene matches. Germline loops: CDR1 SGHNT, CDR2 YYREEE (reference sequence). The CDR3 is made up of 16 amino acids. The DNA for the CDR3 is TGTGCCAGCAGCCAGCAGACTAGCGGGGGATACAATGAGCAGTTCTTC. It is translated as CASSQQTSGGYNEQFF.

This clone was seen a few times. V gene TRBV29-1 combines with J gene TRBJ2-7; tentatively, D is TRBD2 (6 bases). Trimming left V 1 base short and J 3 bases short, with 16 bases between. Germline V gene data show CDR1 as SQVTM and CDR2 as ANQGSEA. This CDR3 is 15 amino acids long. In nucleotides, the CDR3 is TGCAGCGTTGAAGCATCACGGGGAGGACGCTACGAGCAGTACTTC. This translates into CSVEASRGGRYEQYF.

This chain uses TRBV5-1 with TRBJ2-7; TRBD2 agrees at 12 bases. This CDR3 region has 15 residues. The germline CDR1 and CDR2 sequences are SGHRS and YFSETQ. The V gene end was trimmed by 6 bases and the J gene end by 2 bases; junction bases not matched to a gene: 6. The CDR3 loop is CASKLAGGPAYEQYF. The CDR3 DNA reads as TGCGCCAGCAAACTAGCGGGAGGACCCGCCTACGAGCAGTACTTC. Complete variable domain (other parts from reference TRBV5-1 and TRBJ2-7): KAGVTQTPRYLIKTRGQQVTLSCSPISGHRSVSWYQQTPGQGLQFLFEYFSETQRNKGNFPGRFSGRQFSNSRSEMNVSTLELGDSALYLCASKLAGGPAYEQYFGPGTRLTVT.